This is a list of T cell receptor beta chains from one sample in a study of blood T cells in healthy people across ages. Via MiXCR, TCRdb re-called the 5' RACE reads, giving one row per CDR3 protein. The sample lists 650,000 or so distinct CDR3 sequences; roughly half were seen once. Sequencing was performed on blood. The source of these receptors is a woman older than 75 in good health. The CDR3 runs from the conserved cysteine through the conserved F or W. A D gene is named only where the DNA matches it firmly. The listing skips clone size in some rows; elsewhere it reads once, few, many or a size class.

D gene	V gene	J gene	clone size	CDR3 protein	CDR3 DNA
TRBD1	TRBV5-1	TRBJ2-3	NA	CASRDRPLTDTQYF	TGCGCCAGCCGGGACAGGCCTCTCACAGATACGCAGTATTTT
NA	TRBV5-1	TRBJ2-5	NA	CASSLLVGRETQYF	TGCGCCAGCAGCTTGCTGGTTGGCCGAGAGACCCAGTACTTC
TRBD1	TRBV12-3/TRBV12-4	TRBJ2-1	few	CATRGDRVYNEQFF	TGTGCCACCAGAGGGGACAGGGTCTACAATGAGCAGTTCTTC
NA	TRBV19	TRBJ2-5	NA	CASSFGPSSYNEQYF	TGTGCCAGCTCGTTCGGCCCCAGCTCCTACAATGAGCAGTACTTC
NA	TRBV9	TRBJ2-5	few	CASSVSSLQETQYF	TGTGCCAGCAGCGTATCTAGCCTCCAAGAGACCCAGTACTTC
TRBD2	TRBV24-1	TRBJ2-2	few	CATSALAGDYRELFF	TGTGCCACCAGTGCCCTAGCGGGAGACTACCGGGAGCTGTTTTTT
TRBD1	TRBV20-1	TRBJ1-6	NA	CNAIRDRGNSPLHF	TGCAATGCCATCCGGGACAGGGGAAATTCACCCCTCCACTTT
NA	TRBV5-1	TRBJ1-5	NA	CASSPSPRSNQPQHF	TGCGCCAGCAGCCCTTCTCCGAGAAGCAATCAGCCCCAGCATTTT
NA	TRBV6-5	TRBJ2-3	once	CASNAGDTQYF	TGTGCCAGCAATGCGGGGGATACGCAGTATTTT
NA	TRBV3-1	TRBJ2-5	few	CASSRGGDTNEQYF	TGTGCCAGCAGCCGGGGAGGGGACACCAATGAGCAGTACTTC
TRBD2	TRBV3-1	TRBJ2-1	NA	CASSRTGWTSGNNEQFF	TGTGCCAGCAGCCGCACCGGGTGGACTAGCGGGAACAATGAGCAGTTCTTC
NA	TRBV9	TRBJ2-2	few	CASSVVVGELFF	TGTGCCAGCAGCGTAGTGGTGGGGGAGCTGTTTTTT
NA	TRBV7-2	TRBJ2-7	NA	CASSPNRHEQYF	TGTGCCAGCAGCCCGAACCGACATGAGCAGTACTTC
NA	TRBV6-6	TRBJ2-3	many	CASSTTDTQYF	TGTGCCAGCAGCACCACAGATACGCAGTATTTT
TRBD1	TRBV20-1	TRBJ1-5	NA	CSARRTGDQPQHF	TGCAGTGCTAGGAGGACAGGGGATCAGCCCCAGCATTTT
NA	TRBV30	TRBJ2-5	few	CAWSVSSLVREKYF	TGTGCCTGGAGTGTTTCGTCGCTAGTTCGCGAAAAGTACTTC
TRBD1	TRBV3-1	TRBJ1-1	NA	CTSSHYGTGDTEAFF	TGTACCAGCAGCCACTACGGGACAGGGGACACTGAAGCTTTCTTT
NA	TRBV10-3	TRBJ2-3	many	CAISESIGAASMGDTQYF	TGTGCCATCAGTGAGTCGATCGGGGCAGCCTCCATGGGAGATACGCAGTATTTT
NA	TRBV20-1	TRBJ1-2	NA	CSARPLDSFSYGYTF	TGCAGTGCTAGACCATTGGACAGCTTTTCCTATGGCTACACCTTC
TRBD1	TRBV20-1	TRBJ1-2	NA	CSARPQGDYGYTF	TGCAGTGCTAGACCCCAGGGGGACTATGGCTACACCTTC
NA	TRBV5-1	TRBJ2-7	NA	CASTLDRHEQYF	TGCGCCAGCACCTTGGACAGACACGAGCAGTACTTC
TRBD2	TRBV6-2/TRBV6-3	TRBJ2-3	NA	CASSSQRGVDTQYF	TGTGCCAGCAGTTCACAGCGGGGGGTAGATACGCAGTATTTT
NA	TRBV20-1	TRBJ2-3	NA	CSAGEGWGTDTQYF	TGCAGTGCTGGAGAGGGATGGGGCACAGATACGCAGTATTTT
NA	TRBV5-1	TRBJ1-4	few	CASSLVSGSEKLFF	TGCGCCAGCAGCTTGGTGTCAGGCTCCGAAAAACTGTTTTTT
NA	TRBV9	TRBJ1-6	NA	CASSVEGGRSPLHF	TGTGCCAGCAGCGTAGAGGGGGGCAGGTCACCCCTCCACTTT
NA	TRBV20-1	TRBJ2-7	many	CSANPTPTGYEQYF	TGCAGTGCCAACCCGACACCGACGGGCTACGAGCAGTACTTC
NA	TRBV7-2	TRBJ2-3	NA	CASSLERRGYTQYF	TGTGCCAGCAGCTTGGAACGTAGAGGGTATACGCAGTATTTT
NA	TRBV11-2	TRBJ2-1	NA	CASSLGLPSDNEQFF	TGTGCCAGCAGCTTAGGTCTCCCCTCGGACAATGAGCAGTTCTTC
NA	TRBV21-1	TRBJ2-7	NA	CASSLRVTGEQYF	TGTGCCAGCAGTCTCAGGGTGACAGGCGAGCAGTACTTC
NA	TRBV20-1	TRBJ1-2	many	CSARVDVTGLTDYGYTF	TGCAGTGCTAGAGTTGACGTGACAGGACTGACAGACTATGGCTACACCTTC
NA	TRBV9	TRBJ2-1	NA	CASSVRLNEQFF	TGTGCCAGCAGCGTAAGGTTAAATGAGCAGTTCTTC
TRBD1	TRBV12-3/TRBV12-4	TRBJ2-7	few	CASSLGQGNEQYF	TGTGCCAGCAGTTTGGGACAGGGGAACGAGCAGTACTTC
TRBD2	TRBV4-2	TRBJ2-7	few	CAGSLSGQTSDEQYF	TGTGCCGGCAGCCTCTCGGGCCAAACTAGCGACGAGCAGTACTTC
NA	TRBV28	TRBJ2-1	many	CASSFVDNEQFF	TGTGCCAGCAGTTTTGTAGACAATGAGCAGTTCTTC
NA	TRBV28	TRBJ2-7	NA	CASTTGGLAAYEQYF	TGTGCCAGCACCACTGGGGGGCTAGCGGCTTACGAGCAGTACTTC
NA	TRBV7-9	TRBJ2-3	few	CASSLDLGSADTQYF	TGTGCCAGCAGCTTAGATTTGGGCAGCGCAGATACGCAGTATTTT
TRBD1	TRBV10-3	TRBJ2-7	many	CAISPDRANEQYF	TGTGCCATCAGCCCGGACAGGGCCAACGAGCAGTACTTC
NA	TRBV6-6	TRBJ1-5	few	CASSYGNQPQHF	TGTGCCAGCAGTTACGGGAATCAGCCCCAGCATTTT
NA	TRBV4-2	TRBJ1-1	NA	CASSLRGGVGNTEAFF	TGTGCCAGCAGCCTCAGAGGGGGAGTGGGGAACACTGAAGCTTTCTTT
TRBD2	TRBV9	TRBJ2-3	NA	CASSVGRLAVTDTQYF	TGTGCCAGCAGCGTAGGGAGACTAGCAGTCACAGATACGCAGTATTTT
NA	TRBV15	TRBJ2-3	many	CATSRPNTDTQYF	TGTGCCACCAGCAGACCAAACACAGATACGCAGTATTTT
NA	TRBV6-1	TRBJ1-2	NA	CAGASFAGGCTF	TGTGCCGGGGCGAGCTTCGCGGGGGGCTGCACCTTC
NA	TRBV11-2	TRBJ2-6	NA	CASSPYPLTGANVLTF	TGTGCCAGCAGCCCTTACCCTCTAACTGGGGCCAACGTCCTGACTTTC
NA	TRBV4-1	TRBJ2-1	NA	CASSQETFYNEQFF	TGCGCCAGCAGCCAAGAGACCTTCTACAATGAGCAGTTCTTC
TRBD1	TRBV10-3	TRBJ2-1	NA	CAISADRGITYNEQFF	TGTGCCATCAGCGCGGACAGGGGAATAACCTACAATGAGCAGTTCTTC
NA	TRBV7-8	TRBJ2-1	few	CASSFRVRGDEQFF	TGTGCCAGCAGCTTCCGGGTCAGAGGGGATGAGCAGTTCTTC
NA	TRBV25-1	TRBJ2-7	NA	CASSDQFRAANYEQYF	TGTGCCAGCAGTGACCAGTTCAGGGCCGCTAACTACGAGCAGTACTTC
TRBD1	TRBV5-1	TRBJ1-1	NA	CASSFQGGLNTEAFF	TGCGCCAGCAGCTTTCAGGGGGGGCTGAACACTGAAGCTTTCTTT
NA	TRBV4-3	TRBJ1-1	NA	CASSQEPQREAFF	TGCGCCAGCAGCCAAGAACCCCAGCGAGAAGCTTTCTTT
TRBD1	TRBV29-1	TRBJ2-3	NA	CSVDGQVDREPDTQYF	TGCAGCGTGGACGGCCAGGTTGACAGGGAACCAGATACGCAGTATTTT
NA	TRBV27	TRBJ1-2	NA	CASGPDNRVSGGGCTF	TGTGCCAGCGGACCCGACAACAGGGTCAGCGGTGGTGGCTGCACCTTC